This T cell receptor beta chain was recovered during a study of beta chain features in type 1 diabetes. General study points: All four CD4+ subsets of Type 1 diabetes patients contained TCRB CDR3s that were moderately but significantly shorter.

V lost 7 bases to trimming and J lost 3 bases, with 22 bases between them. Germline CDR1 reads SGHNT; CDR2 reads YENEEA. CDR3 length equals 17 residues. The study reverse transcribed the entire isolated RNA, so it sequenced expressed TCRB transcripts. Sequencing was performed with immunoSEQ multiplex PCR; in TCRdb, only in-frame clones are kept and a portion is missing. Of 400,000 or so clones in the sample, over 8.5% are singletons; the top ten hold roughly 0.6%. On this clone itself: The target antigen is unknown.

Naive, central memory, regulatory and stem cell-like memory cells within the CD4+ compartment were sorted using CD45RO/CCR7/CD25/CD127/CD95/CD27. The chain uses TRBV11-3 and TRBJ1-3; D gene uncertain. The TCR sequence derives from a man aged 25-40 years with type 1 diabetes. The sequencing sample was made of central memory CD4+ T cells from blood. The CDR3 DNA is TGTGCCAGCACCCTCCGAAGGCACGGGTTGGGTGGAAACACCATATATTTT. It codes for CASTLRRHGLGGNTIYF.